This T cell receptor (beta chain) was found in a study of Ad26.COV2.S vaccination and SARS-CoV-2 variants. Using immunoSEQ multiplex PCR, the repertoire was profiled, and TCRdb retains in-frame clones only, with some absent. The data show more than 400,000 clones, about 92% seen once. Specified treatment: some 19 received Ad26.COV2.S at low or high dose, single or two shots; roughly 5 received placebo; per-sample allocation not given. The study sampled participants on day 63 after the first vaccine or placebo injection. Cohort 1b enrolled adults aged 18-55 years in Boston. Wuhan-strain spike was delivered by a replication-incompetent Ad26 vector. A note on this clone: What it binds is not known. Other nucleotide sequences in the sample specify the same CDR3.

V was pared by 0 bases and J by 0 bases, with 4 bases of the junction left unmatched. Germline V gives CDR1 LGHNA, CDR2 YSLEER. The CDR3 has 17 amino acids. The study, taken as a whole, reports: Spike-specific responses of CD8+ and CD4+ T cells were reported to display substantial breadth after vaccination.

This clonotype originated in a person aged 18-65 years who received the Ad26.COV2.S COVID-19 vaccine or a placebo. The chain links TRBV4-3 to TRBJ2-1; 8 bases agree with TRBD2. The specimen was peripheral blood, collected in a trial of Ad26.COV2.S vaccine versus placebo. The CDR3 DNA sequence: TGCGCCAGCAGCCAAGATCCCAGCGGGAGCTCCTACAATGAGCAGTTCTTC. Protein product: CASSQDPSGSSYNEQFF.